These 4 T cell receptor beta chains came from one sample sequenced in a study of beta chain features in type 1 diabetes. What was sequenced were expressed TCRB transcripts, since all of the isolated RNA had been reverse transcribed. Profiled with immunoSEQ multiplex PCR; TCRdb holds only in-frame clones, not every one. The repertoire includes 200,000 to 300,000 clones, 68% of them detected once, and around 0.05% sits in the top ten. The sample was naive CD4+ T cells from blood. These receptors were taken from a young man in good health.

V gene TRBV15 combines with J gene TRBJ2-6; tentatively, D is TRBD2 (6 bases). Trimming removed 2 bases at V and 2 bases at J, with 13 bases between. This CDR3 spans 17 amino acids. Germline CDR1 reads LNHNV; CDR2 reads YYDKDF (reference sequence). The CDR3 protein is CATSRPTWGAGANVLTF. In DNA, the CDR3 is TGTGCCACCAGCAGACCCACTTGGGGGGCTGGGGCCAACGTCCTGACTTTC. The whole variable domain, remainder taken from reference TRBV15 and TRBJ2-6, is DAMVIQNPRYQVTQFGKPVTLSCSQTLNHNVMYWYQQKSSQAPKLLFHYYDKDFNNEADTPDNFQSRRPNTSFCFLDIRSPGLGDTAMYLCATSRPTWGAGANVLTFGAGSRLTVL.

V usage is TRBV25-1 and J usage is TRBJ2-7, with TRBD2 as a possible D gene (5 bases). The CDR3 runs to 14 residues. Looked up from germline, CDR1 is MGHDK and CDR2 is SYGVNS. V was trimmed by 3 bases and J by 2 bases, leaving 11 bases between them. CDR3 sequence: CASSDAAGAYEQYF. Here the CDR3 DNA reads TGTGCCAGCAGTGACGCCGCGGGTGCCTACGAGCAGTACTTC.

The chain employs TRBV29-1 and TRBJ2-2, with D possibly matching TRBD2 (6 bases). Germline V gives CDR1 SQVTM, CDR2 ANQGSEA. This CDR3 is built from 16 residues. With 4 bases removed from V and 4 bases from J, the gap between germline ends came to 19 bases. The CDR3 spells CSVARPEGELTGELFF. In DNA, the CDR3 is TGCAGCGTTGCTCGGCCGGAGGGAGAGCTCACCGGGGAGCTGTTTTTT.

The V gene is TRBV29-1, the J gene TRBJ2-4; perhaps TRBD1 as D (6 bases). Trimming left V 0 bases short and J 1 base short, with 13 bases between. CDR1 SQVTM and CDR2 ANQGSEA come from the germline V gene. This CDR3 spans 16 amino acids. As DNA, the CDR3 is TGCAGCGTTGAAGATCTGCAGGGGTTCGCCAAAAACATTCAGTACTTC. This sequence encodes CSVEDLQGFAKNIQYF.